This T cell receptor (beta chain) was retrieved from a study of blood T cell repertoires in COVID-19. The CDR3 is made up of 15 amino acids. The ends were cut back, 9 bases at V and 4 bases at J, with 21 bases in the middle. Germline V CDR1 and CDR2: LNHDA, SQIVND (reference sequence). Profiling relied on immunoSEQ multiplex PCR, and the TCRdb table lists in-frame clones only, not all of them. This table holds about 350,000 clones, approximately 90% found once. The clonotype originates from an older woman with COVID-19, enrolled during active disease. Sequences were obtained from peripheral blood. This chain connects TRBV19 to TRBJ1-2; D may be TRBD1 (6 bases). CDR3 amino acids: CASVPRGARGYGYTF. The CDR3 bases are TGTGCCAGCGTTCCTCGGGGGGCGCGGGGCTATGGCTACACCTTC.